This T cell receptor beta chain was captured in a study of cytomegalovirus exposure and HLA in healthy donors. The overall study: Early released data had tens of millions of unique TCRs, all coming from HLA-typed donors.

About this clone: Its antigen is as yet unknown.

The primer mix had 60 Vbeta and 13 Jbeta primers. Some clones are missing from TCRdb's copy, which holds only in-frame ones; the method was immunoSEQ multiplex PCR. The sample has around 140,000 clones; just under 80% are singletons. Study-level results: Several of the most significant clusters appeared, in a later analysis, to be linked to common viral pathogens. Trimming of TCR beta V- and J-genes showed a link, identified in a later analysis, to a missense DCLRE1C variant.

The sequence derives from a woman under 30 in good health and CMV-seronegative. Sequenced input: PBMCs.

CDR3 bases: TGTGCCAGCTCGCTAGACTGGAGTTCCTACAATGAGCAGTTCTTC. This codes for CASSLDWSSYNEQFF. The V gene is TRBV18, the J gene TRBJ2-1; D gene unclear. This CDR3 has 15 residues. Trimming took 6 bases from V and 1 from J, leaving 13 bases between them. The V gene's germline CDR1 is KGHSH and CDR2 LQKENI.